This section outlines one TCR beta chain sequence together with its context. Trimming cost V 2 bases and J 4 bases; bases outside gene matches: 4. The CDR3 has 15 residues. In germline, CDR1 is SGHRS, CDR2 YFSETQ. Authors' processing steps: Quantification of nucleated cells was approximated via reference gene primer amplification. Assay used: immunoSEQ multiplex PCR; TCRdb lists only in-frame clones, some missing. The V and J calls and clone size come from that table; D and trimming were worked out from the DNA. Counted here are 200,000 to 250,000 clones, more than 85% occurring once; the ten biggest clones make up approximately 0.77%. This sample was taken from a study of blood T cell repertoires in COVID-19. On the study more broadly: Specimens from acute and convalescent COVID-19 originated in the United States, Italy and Spain.

Sequenced sample: peripheral blood. This chain connects TRBV5-1 to TRBJ2-3; 10 bases align to TRBD2. This clonotype was obtained from a man in his fifties or sixties with COVID-19, enrolled during active disease. This chain's CDR3 is CASSLAGGPADTQYF. As DNA, the CDR3 is TGCGCCAGCAGCTTAGCGGGGGGGCCCGCAGATACGCAGTATTTT.